This paragraph reports one T cell receptor beta chain. In the original processing: Reference gene primer amplification gave estimated nucleated cell counts. Clones were read by immunoSEQ multiplex PCR, and TCRdb kept only the in-frame ones, dropping some. The V and J calls and clone size were taken over from that table, and D and trimming were inferred from the DNA. This sample has about 130,000 clones; approximately 77% occur once, and the top ten carry over 15%. Germline CDR1 SGDLS, CDR2 YYNGEE. The CDR3 is made up of 16 amino acids. Trimming removed 2 bases from V and 1 base from J; junction bases left unmatched: 7. The sample comes from a study of blood T cell repertoires in COVID-19.

This rearrangement joins TRBV9 to TRBJ1-1; 8 positions match TRBD1. This TCR was recovered from a man of 80 years or more with acute or convalescent COVID-19. The sequenced sample consisted of peripheral blood. CDR3 loop: CASSVGIGTGNTEAFF. The CDR3 DNA follows: TGTGCCAGCAGCGTCGGAATAGGGACAGGGAACACTGAAGCTTTCTTT.